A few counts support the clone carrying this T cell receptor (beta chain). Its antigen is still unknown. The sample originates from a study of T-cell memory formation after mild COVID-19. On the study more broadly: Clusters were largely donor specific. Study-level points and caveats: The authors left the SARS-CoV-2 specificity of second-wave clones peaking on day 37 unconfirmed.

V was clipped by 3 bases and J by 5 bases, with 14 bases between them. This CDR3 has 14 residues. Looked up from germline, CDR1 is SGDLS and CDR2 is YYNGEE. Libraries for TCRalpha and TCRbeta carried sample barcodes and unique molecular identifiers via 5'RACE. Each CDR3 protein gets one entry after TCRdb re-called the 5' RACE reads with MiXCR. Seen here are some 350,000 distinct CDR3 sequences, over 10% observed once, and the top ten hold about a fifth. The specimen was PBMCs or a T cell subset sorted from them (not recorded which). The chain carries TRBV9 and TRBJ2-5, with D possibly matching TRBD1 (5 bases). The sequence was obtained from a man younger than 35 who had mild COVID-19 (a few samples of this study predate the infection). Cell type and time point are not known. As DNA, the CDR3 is TGTGCCAGCAGCGCAACCGACAGAGGTGAGACCCAGTACTTC. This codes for CASSATDRGETQYF.